The source of this T cell receptor beta chain is a study of cytomegalovirus exposure and HLA in healthy donors. Per the germline V gene, CDR1 is SGHVS and CDR2 is FQNEAQ. The CDR3 is made up of 15 amino acids. In the PCR, 60 Vbeta and 13 Jbeta primers were used. TCRdb keeps only in-frame clones here, not all; method: immunoSEQ multiplex PCR. The sample has roughly 160,000 clones, around 73% seen once. General study findings and limits: In an earlier analysis, productive rearrangement rates for most beta V segments clustered near 87% or 30%.

This clone occurred once. Its antigen is unknown. Material for sequencing was PBMCs. The rearrangement links TRBV7-8 to TRBJ2-5; D gene uncertain. Judging by the DNA end, TRBJ2-7 fits better; the J call may be wrong. The clonotype originates from a woman aged 18-29 years in good health and CMV-seropositive. CDR3 protein: CASTPSAGAVNEQYF. CDR3 DNA sequence: TGTGCCAGCACCCCCAGTGCCGGTGCGGTGAACGAGCAGTACTTC.